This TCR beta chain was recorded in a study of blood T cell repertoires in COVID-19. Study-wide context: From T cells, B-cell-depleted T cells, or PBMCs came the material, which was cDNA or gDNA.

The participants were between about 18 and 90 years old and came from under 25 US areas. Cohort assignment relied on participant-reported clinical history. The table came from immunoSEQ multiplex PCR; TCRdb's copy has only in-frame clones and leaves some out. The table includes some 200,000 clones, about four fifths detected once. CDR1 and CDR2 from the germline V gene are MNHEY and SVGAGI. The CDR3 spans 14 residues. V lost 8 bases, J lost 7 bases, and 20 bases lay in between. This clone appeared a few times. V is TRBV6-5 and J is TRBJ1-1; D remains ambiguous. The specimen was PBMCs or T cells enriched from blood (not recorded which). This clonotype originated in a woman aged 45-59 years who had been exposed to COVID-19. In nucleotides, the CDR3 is TGTGCCAGCTTGAAGCTTGCCGCTCTTGGTGAAGCTTTCTTT. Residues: CASLKLAALGEAFF.